This T cell receptor (beta chain) was retrieved from a study of T cell responses to AZD1222 COVID-19 vaccine. The ends were cut back, 4 bases at V and 5 bases at J, with 11 bases in the middle. Germline values: CDR1 LGHDT, CDR2 YNNKEL (reference sequence). This CDR3 is 13 amino acids long. Details on this clone: Its antigen is not identified.

Notes on the study in general: Sampled repertoires all dated from after the peak T cell response.

Clones were read by immunoSEQ multiplex PCR, and TCRdb kept only the in-frame ones, dropping some. The table includes approximately 100,000 clones, roughly 91% detected once. This TCR was recovered from an adult in good health. V usage is TRBV3-1 (or the pseudogene TRBV3-2) and J usage is TRBJ1-1; the D is unclear. Sample: peripheral blood, taken on day 0 of AZD1222 vaccination. CDR3 nucleotides: TGTGCCAGCAGCCCCAGAATGGAGACTGAAGCTTTCTTT. This encodes CASSPRMETEAFF.